A selection of T cell receptor beta chains follows, all from one sample in a study of cytomegalovirus exposure and HLA in healthy donors. TCRdb keeps only in-frame clones here, not all; method: immunoSEQ multiplex PCR. Of about 160,000 clones listed, 75% to 80% are singletons. The sequenced material came from PBMCs. All receptors derive from a woman in her 40s in good health and CMV-seronegative. Each CDR3 is given with its conserved first and last residue. D genes are given only for firm matches. A clone size is listed for some rows: how often the clone was seen (once, few, many), or a class if it is expanded.

D gene	V gene	J gene	CDR3 length	clone size	CDR3 DNA	CDR3 protein
TRBD2	TRBV19	TRBJ2-1	13	-	TGTGCCAGTAGTACTGAGCGGGGACATGAGCAGTTCTTC	CASSTERGHEQFF
-	TRBV6-5	TRBJ1-2	14	-	TGTGCCAGCAGGATAGACAGACCTAACTATGGCTACACCTTC	CASRIDRPNYGYTF
TRBD1	TRBV7-9	TRBJ1-6	15	-	TGTGCCAGCAGCGCCGCCGGGACAGACCTTTCACCCCTCCACTTT	CASSAAGTDLSPLHF
TRBD2	TRBV19	TRBJ2-5	17	-	TGTGCCAGTAGTATAGCCCCGGGGGGGACCTTAGGAGAGACCCAGTACTTC	CASSIAPGGTLGETQYF
-	TRBV6-6	TRBJ1-2	14	few	TGTGCCAGCAGTTACAGGCAGGAATCATATGGCTACACCTTC	CASSYRQESYGYTF
TRBD1	TRBV2	TRBJ1-1	15	-	TGTGCCAGCAGTGAACAGGGGGTTAGGAACACTGAAGCTTTCTTT	CASSEQGVRNTEAFF
-	TRBV6-5	TRBJ2-5	14	once	TGTGCCAGCAGTTACCTCCTGGGGCTAGAGACCCAGTACTTC	CASSYLLGLETQYF
TRBD1	TRBV28	TRBJ1-2	14	-	TGTGCCAGCGCAACAGGGGAGCGTATCTATGGCTACACCTTC	CASATGERIYGYTF
-	TRBV28	TRBJ1-6	21	many	TGTGCCAGCAGTTTCCAGGGAATTACAGTACCTCCGAGCTCCTATAATTCACCCCTCCACTTT	CASSFQGITVPPSSYNSPLHF
TRBD2	TRBV5-1	TRBJ2-1	15	-	TGCGCCAGCAGCCTACTAGCGGACCCCTACAATGAGCAGTTCTTC	CASSLLADPYNEQFF
-	TRBV4-1	TRBJ1-6	14	-	TGCGCCAGCAGCCAAGACCGCGGGGTTTCACCCCTCCACTTT	CASSQDRGVSPLHF
-	TRBV5-1	TRBJ2-5	12	few	TGCGCCAGCAGCTTCAACCAAGAGACCCAGTACTTC	CASSFNQETQYF
TRBD2	TRBV4-1	TRBJ2-5	15	-	TGCGCCAGCAGCCAGGCGGGGGGAACTCAAGAGACCCAGTACTTC	CASSQAGGTQETQYF
-	TRBV6-1	TRBJ2-5	15	-	TGTGCCAGCAGTGAAACGCAGGGGCGATGGGAGACCCAGTACTTC	CASSETQGRWETQYF
TRBD1	TRBV5-4	TRBJ1-3	16	-	TGTGCCAGCAGCATCCGACAGGGATTATATGGAAACACCATATATTTT	CASSIRQGLYGNTIYF
TRBD1	TRBV6-5	TRBJ2-7	14	-	TGTGCCAGCACTGCGACAGGGGGATCACACGAGCAGTACTTC	CASTATGGSHEQYF
-	TRBV6-8	TRBJ1-1	17	-	TGTGCCAGCAGCTACCCCGCGGACAGCCAGTCGTGCACTGAAGCTTTCTTT	CASSYPADSQSCTEAFF
-	TRBV4-1	TRBJ2-5	18	-	TGCGCCAGCAGCCAAGAATCGCGGCAGGGGGGCTGGGGAGAGACCCAGTACTTC	CASSQESRQGGWGETQYF
TRBD1	TRBV7-2	TRBJ1-4	14	-	TGTGCCAGCAGCTTAAGGGACAGACCCGAAAAACTGTTTTTT	CASSLRDRPEKLFF
TRBD1	TRBV18	TRBJ2-7	13	-	TGTGCCAGCTCACCAGGGACAGGCTACGAGCAGTACTTC	CASSPGTGYEQYF
TRBD1	TRBV29-1	TRBJ2-2	13	-	TGCAGCGTCGCGGGACAGGGGTCCGAGGAGCTGTTTTTT	CSVAGQGSEELFF
TRBD2	TRBV5-4	TRBJ2-3	17	-	TGTGCCAGCAGCTCACAACTAGCGGGGGACCCCACAGATACGCAGTATTTT	CASSSQLAGDPTDTQYF
TRBD1	TRBV19	TRBJ1-6	15	-	TGTGCCAGTAGTACAAGGGGACAGGGGGATTCACCCCTCCACTTT	CASSTRGQGDSPLHF
-	TRBV5-4	TRBJ1-1	15	-	TGTGCCAGCAGCTTGGGAGGGGGTCAACCCACTGAAGCTTTCTTT	CASSLGGGQPTEAFF
TRBD1	TRBV5-5	TRBJ1-6	17	-	TGTGCCAGCAGCGTGCCTCCGACAGGGACCTATAATTCACCCCTCCACTTT	CASSVPPTGTYNSPLHF
TRBD1	TRBV6-7	TRBJ1-5	16	-	TGTGCCAGCACTCCCAATCCGACAGGGAGCAATCAGCCCCAGCATTTT	CASTPNPTGSNQPQHF
TRBD2	TRBV29-1	TRBJ2-1	16	-	TGCAGCGGTAGGACTAGCGGGGGGGCCACCTACAATGAGCAGTTCTTC	CSGRTSGGATYNEQFF
-	TRBV15	TRBJ1-1	13	few	TGTGCCACCAGCAGGAGGGAATGGGGGGAGGCTTTCTTT	CATSRREWGEAFF
TRBD1	TRBV6-5	TRBJ1-2	15	-	TGTGCCAGCAGTTTCACCCGACAGGGGGCAGTTGGCTACACCTTC	CASSFTRQGAVGYTF
-	TRBV14	TRBJ2-7	16	-	TGTGCCAGCAGCTCTCTTGGGGCAGGGGGGAACTACGAGCAGTACTTC	CASSSLGAGGNYEQYF
TRBD1	TRBV5-1	TRBJ1-1	13	-	TGCGCCAGCAGCTTGGGACAGGGCGCTGAAGCTTTCTTT	CASSLGQGAEAFF
TRBD1	TRBV28	TRBJ1-4	17	-	TGTGCCAGTGCAGGGACAGGGGATGACACAACTAATGAAAAACTGTTTTTT	CASAGTGDDTTNEKLFF
TRBD1	TRBV10-1	TRBJ1-4	14	-	TGCGCCAGCAGTGATGGACAGGGGGGTGAAAAACTGTTTTTT	CASSDGQGGEKLFF
-	TRBV19	TRBJ1-2	14	-	TGTGCCTCAACTCACAGGGCCCACCAGTATGGCTACACCTTC	CASTHRAHQYGYTF
-	TRBV28	TRBJ1-5	16	-	TGTGCCAGCAGTTTATTAGCCAGAATTAGCAATCAGCCCCAGCATTTT	CASSLLARISNQPQHF
-	TRBV2	TRBJ2-1	11	-	TGTGCCAGCAGTGAACAGGGCCCGCAGTTCTTC	CASSEQGPQFF
-	TRBV19	TRBJ2-7	13	-	TGTGCCAGTAGTATGACAGTGTGGTACGAGCAGTACTTC	CASSMTVWYEQYF
TRBD1	TRBV6-1	TRBJ1-2	14	-	TGTGCCACGAAGACAGGGGGCATGCTGGATGGCTACACCTTC	CATKTGGMLDGYTF
-	TRBV19	TRBJ1-5	13	-	TGTGCCAGTAGGTGGACAGCGAATCAGCCCCAGCATTTT	CASRWTANQPQHF
TRBD2	TRBV13	TRBJ2-3	16	-	TGTGCCAGCAGCTTAGCCGGGACTAGCGACCCAGATACGCAGTATTTT	CASSLAGTSDPDTQYF
-	TRBV27	TRBJ1-1	12	-	TGTGCCAGCAGAGGGGATTGGACTGAAGCTTTCTTT	CASRGDWTEAFF
TRBD1	TRBV28	TRBJ2-7	16	-	TGTGCCAGCACCCCCCGGGGGACAGGGGGCTTTGACGAGCAGTACTTC	CASTPRGTGGFDEQYF
TRBD1	TRBV19	TRBJ1-2	17	-	TGTGCCAGTAGTCACACCTGGACAGGGGACACGCTCTATGGCTACACCTTC	CASSHTWTGDTLYGYTF
-	TRBV10-2	TRBJ2-2	16	-	TGCGCCAGCAGCGATTGGGGCGAAGATTTTTCCGGGGAGCTGTTTTTT	CASSDWGEDFSGELFF
-	TRBV28	TRBJ2-7	18	-	TGTGCCAGCAGTCTGGGGCAACAGGGATGGGGTGGGCTATACGAGCAGTACTTC	CASSLGQQGWGGLYEQYF
-	TRBV5-1	TRBJ2-3	15	-	TGCGCCAGCAGCCCCAAGCGGGCGAGCACAGATACGCAGTATTTT	CASSPKRASTDTQYF
-	TRBV7-9	TRBJ1-4	14	-	TGTGCCAGCAGCTCACAAGGCGGAAATGAAAAACTGTTTTTT	CASSSQGGNEKLFF